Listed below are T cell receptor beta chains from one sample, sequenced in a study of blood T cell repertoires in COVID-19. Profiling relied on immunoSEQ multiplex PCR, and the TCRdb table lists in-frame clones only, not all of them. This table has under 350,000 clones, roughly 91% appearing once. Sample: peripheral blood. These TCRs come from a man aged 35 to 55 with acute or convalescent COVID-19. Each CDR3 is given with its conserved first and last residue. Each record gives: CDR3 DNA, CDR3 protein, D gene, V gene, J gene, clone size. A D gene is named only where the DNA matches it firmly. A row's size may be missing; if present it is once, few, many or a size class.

CDR3 DNA: TGTGCCAGCAGCTTGCAGGGGGGTTGGTGGTACTTC
CDR3 protein: CASSLQGGWWYF
D gene: -
V gene: TRBV5-6
J gene: TRBJ2-7
clone size: -

CDR3 DNA: TGTGCCAGCAGCCTCGACCCCGGAGGAGACACCGGGGAGCTGTTTTTT
CDR3 protein: CASSLDPGGDTGELFF
D gene: -
V gene: TRBV5-4
J gene: TRBJ2-2
clone size: -

CDR3 DNA: TGTGCCAGCAGCCCCACAGGGGCAGTGAACTATGGCTACACCTTC
CDR3 protein: CASSPTGAVNYGYTF
D gene: TRBD1
V gene: TRBV6-4
J gene: TRBJ1-2
clone size: few

CDR3 DNA: TGTGCCAGCAGCTTAGGACAGTCTAGCACAGATACGCAGTATTTT
CDR3 protein: CASSLGQSSTDTQYF
D gene: -
V gene: TRBV7-2
J gene: TRBJ2-3
clone size: -

CDR3 DNA: TGTGCCAGCAGCCAAGCGCAGGGTATTGGGGAGCTGTTTTTT
CDR3 protein: CASSQAQGIGELFF
D gene: -
V gene: TRBV4-2
J gene: TRBJ2-2
clone size: -

CDR3 DNA: TGCGCCAGCAGCTTCTCCACGGGTAATGAAAAACTGTTTTTT
CDR3 protein: CASSFSTGNEKLFF
D gene: -
V gene: TRBV5-1
J gene: TRBJ1-4
clone size: -

CDR3 DNA: TGTGCCAGCTCACCACCGACAGACTATGGCTACACCTTC
CDR3 protein: CASSPPTDYGYTF
D gene: -
V gene: TRBV18
J gene: TRBJ1-2
clone size: few

CDR3 DNA: TGTGCCAGCAGCTTAGCCCAGGAAGCCTACGAGCAGTACTTC
CDR3 protein: CASSLAQEAYEQYF
D gene: -
V gene: TRBV7-2
J gene: TRBJ2-7
clone size: -

CDR3 DNA: TGTGCCTGGGATTGGGATAAATGGACAGGGAGGGTGAACACTGAAGCTTTCTTT
CDR3 protein: CAWDWDKWTGRVNTEAFF
D gene: TRBD1
V gene: TRBV30
J gene: TRBJ1-1
clone size: -

CDR3 DNA: TGTGCCAGCAGCTGGGGCCTGGACGCTGACTATGGCTACACCTTC
CDR3 protein: CASSWGLDADYGYTF
D gene: -
V gene: TRBV5-6
J gene: TRBJ1-2
clone size: -

CDR3 DNA: TGTGCCAGCAGCTCCGGACGGGGATCCACAAGCGGCTACACCTTC
CDR3 protein: CASSSGRGSTSGYTF
D gene: -
V gene: TRBV13
J gene: TRBJ1-2
clone size: once

CDR3 DNA: TGCGCCAGCAGCTTGCGGGACAGGGGGCAGGGGAAGCAGTTCTTC
CDR3 protein: CASSLRDRGQGKQFF
D gene: TRBD1
V gene: TRBV5-1
J gene: TRBJ2-1
clone size: -

CDR3 DNA: TGTGCCAGCAGCTTTGGTCGGGACAGGGGGGGCGGCTACACCTTC
CDR3 protein: CASSFGRDRGGGYTF
D gene: TRBD1
V gene: TRBV5-4
J gene: TRBJ1-2
clone size: -

CDR3 DNA: TGTGCCAGCAGTTCTGGACAGGGCCGAGGCGGAGGCTACGAGCAGTACTTC
CDR3 protein: CASSSGQGRGGGYEQYF
D gene: TRBD1
V gene: TRBV27
J gene: TRBJ2-7
clone size: -

CDR3 DNA: TGTGCCAGCAGCGTAGGCGGGACAGCTAACTATGGCTACACCTTC
CDR3 protein: CASSVGGTANYGYTF
D gene: TRBD1
V gene: TRBV9
J gene: TRBJ1-2
clone size: -

CDR3 DNA: TGTGCCAGCAGCTTGGAGGGTCGGAGGGATCAGCCCCAGCATTTT
CDR3 protein: CASSLEGRRDQPQHF
D gene: -
V gene: TRBV5-5
J gene: TRBJ1-5
clone size: -

CDR3 DNA: TGTGCCAGCAGTCCAGAATATGGCTACACCTTC
CDR3 protein: CASSPEYGYTF
D gene: -
V gene: TRBV2
J gene: TRBJ1-2
clone size: -

CDR3 DNA: TGTGCCAGCAAGTACGGGACTCCCCTTTGGGGGACAGATACGCAGTATTTT
CDR3 protein: CASKYGTPLWGTDTQYF
D gene: -
V gene: TRBV7-8
J gene: TRBJ2-3
clone size: -

CDR3 DNA: TGTGCCAGTAGCCCTGGGACTGGGAGCACAGATACGCAGTATTTT
CDR3 protein: CASSPGTGSTDTQYF
D gene: -
V gene: TRBV19
J gene: TRBJ2-3
clone size: -

CDR3 DNA: TGCAGTGCTCCGAGCTCCTACGAGCAGTACTTC
CDR3 protein: CSAPSSYEQYF
D gene: -
V gene: TRBV20-1
J gene: TRBJ2-7
clone size: -

CDR3 DNA: TGTGCCTGGCGGTTCTCTGGGGCCAACGTCCTGACTTTC
CDR3 protein: CAWRFSGANVLTF
D gene: -
V gene: TRBV30
J gene: TRBJ2-6
clone size: -

CDR3 DNA: TGTGCTAGTGGTTTGGACTCTGTAGGGACAGATTTT
CDR3 protein: CASGLDSVGTDF
D gene: TRBD1
V gene: TRBV12-5
J gene: TRBJ2-4
clone size: -

CDR3 DNA: TGCAGCGTCGCCATGGGCGGGCCCGGGCTCTTC
CDR3 protein: CSVAMGGPGLF
D gene: -
V gene: TRBV29-1
J gene: TRBJ2-1
clone size: few

CDR3 DNA: TGCGCCAGCAGCTTAACTAGCGGAACCTACGAGCAGTACTTC
CDR3 protein: CASSLTSGTYEQYF
D gene: TRBD2
V gene: TRBV5-1
J gene: TRBJ2-7
clone size: -

CDR3 DNA: TGCGCCAGCAGCCAAGGGAGGCGGGGGGGCACAGATACGCAGTATTTT
CDR3 protein: CASSQGRRGGTDTQYF
D gene: TRBD2
V gene: TRBV4-1
J gene: TRBJ2-3
clone size: -

CDR3 DNA: TGTGCCAGCAGCCCCCTGCCGGGGGGCACCCCAGGGTGGAACACTGAAGCTTTCTTT
CDR3 protein: CASSPLPGGTPGWNTEAFF
D gene: -
V gene: TRBV9
J gene: TRBJ1-1
clone size: -

CDR3 DNA: TGTGCCAGCAGTTACTCCGGACAGGGGGCGCGTGAAAAACTGTTTTTT
CDR3 protein: CASSYSGQGAREKLFF
D gene: TRBD1
V gene: TRBV6-2/TRBV6-3
J gene: TRBJ1-4
clone size: -

CDR3 DNA: TGTGCCAGCAGCTTAGGCCTCCCGGGGAATACCGGGGCCAACGTCCTGACTTTC
CDR3 protein: CASSLGLPGNTGANVLTF
D gene: -
V gene: TRBV11-2
J gene: TRBJ2-6
clone size: -

CDR3 DNA: TGTGCCAGCAGCTACCAACAGGGGACGGAAGCTTTCTTT
CDR3 protein: CASSYQQGTEAFF
D gene: TRBD1
V gene: TRBV5-4
J gene: TRBJ1-1
clone size: -

CDR3 DNA: TGTGCCACCGGCGGGGGGGCCATCACAGATACGCAGTATTTT
CDR3 protein: CATGGGAITDTQYF
D gene: TRBD2
V gene: TRBV9
J gene: TRBJ2-3
clone size: -

CDR3 DNA: TGTGCCAGCAGCCAATACGGGGAGGATGAAAAACTGTTTTTT
CDR3 protein: CASSQYGEDEKLFF
D gene: -
V gene: TRBV3-1/TRBV3-2
J gene: TRBJ1-4
clone size: -

CDR3 DNA: TGTGCCAGCATTGACCCGAGCTCCTACAATGAGCAGTTCTTC
CDR3 protein: CASIDPSSYNEQFF
D gene: -
V gene: TRBV2
J gene: TRBJ2-1
clone size: -

CDR3 DNA: TGTGCCAGTAGTGGCGAGGGGACAGGGCCCTCCGGAGAAAAACTGTTTTTT
CDR3 protein: CASSGEGTGPSGEKLFF
D gene: TRBD1
V gene: TRBV19
J gene: TRBJ1-4
clone size: -

CDR3 DNA: TGTGCCATCAGTGGAGTTGAGGGGGCGAACTTCGAGCAGTACTTC
CDR3 protein: CAISGVEGANFEQYF
D gene: TRBD1
V gene: TRBV10-3
J gene: TRBJ2-7
clone size: -

CDR3 DNA: TGTGCCACCAGCAGAGTTCAACCGACAGGGGACCATGGCTACACCTTC
CDR3 protein: CATSRVQPTGDHGYTF
D gene: TRBD1
V gene: TRBV15
J gene: TRBJ1-2
clone size: -

CDR3 DNA: TGCGCCAGCAGCTTGGCGGACAGGGGTTTGTACGAGCAGTACTTC
CDR3 protein: CASSLADRGLYEQYF
D gene: TRBD1
V gene: TRBV5-1
J gene: TRBJ2-7
clone size: -

CDR3 DNA: TGTGCCAGCAGTGAAATTAAGAACACTGAAGCTTTCTTT
CDR3 protein: CASSEIKNTEAFF
D gene: -
V gene: TRBV2
J gene: TRBJ1-1
clone size: -

CDR3 DNA: TGTGCCAGTGCGATTGACAGGGGTTCTATCCACGAGCAGTACTTC
CDR3 protein: CASAIDRGSIHEQYF
D gene: TRBD1
V gene: TRBV19
J gene: TRBJ2-7
clone size: few